This T cell receptor beta chain was captured in a study of T cell changes during pregnancy in multiple sclerosis. The ends were cut back, 7 bases at V and 1 base at J, with 28 bases in the middle. Germline values: CDR1 MDHEN, CDR2 SYDVKM. The CDR3 is 19 amino acids. Produced via immunoSEQ multiplex PCR; TCRdb's table is partial and in-frame only. The sample contains tens of thousands of clones, roughly 92% of which appear only once. The specimen comprised peripheral blood, sampled in the second trimester of pregnancy. This rearrangement joins TRBV28 to TRBJ1-1; D is undetermined. This clonotype was obtained from a female donor with multiple sclerosis, enrolled in a pregnancy study. The CDR3 nucleotides read TGTGCCAGCAACGAGAGGGCTTGGGCTCAATGGCAGAGGAACACTGAAGCTTTCTTT. This codes for CASNERAWAQWQRNTEAFF.